This paragraph reports one T cell receptor beta chain. V lost 4 bases and J lost 0, with 8 bases in between. The germline V gene encodes CDR1 SGHTA and CDR2 FQGTGA. The CDR3 sequence is 14 residues long. Measured with immunoSEQ multiplex PCR; TCRdb has only the in-frame clones, and not every one. The table shows over 90,000 clones, with around 85% occurring only once. This record comes from a study of blood T cell repertoires in COVID-19. On the study more broadly: The analysed material was cDNA or gDNA that came from T cells, B-cell-depleted T cells, or PBMCs.

The V call is TRBV7-3, the J call TRBJ2-3, with D perhaps TRBD2 (5 bases). Material for sequencing was peripheral blood. The TCR was taken from an older man with active or convalescent COVID-19. CDR3 DNA: TGTGCCAGCAGCTCCGGGGTTAGCACAGATACGCAGTATTTT. Its protein is CASSSGVSTDTQYF.